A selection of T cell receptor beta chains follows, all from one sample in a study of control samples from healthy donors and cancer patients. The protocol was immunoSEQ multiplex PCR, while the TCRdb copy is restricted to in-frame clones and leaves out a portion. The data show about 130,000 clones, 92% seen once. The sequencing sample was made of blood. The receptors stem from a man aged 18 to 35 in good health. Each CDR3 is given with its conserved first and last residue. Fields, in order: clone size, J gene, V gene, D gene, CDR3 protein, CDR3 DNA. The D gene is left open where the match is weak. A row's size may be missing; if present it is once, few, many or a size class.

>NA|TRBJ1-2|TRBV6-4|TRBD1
CASSERTGLDGGYTF
TGTGCCAGCAGCGAACGGACAGGGTTGGACGGTGGCTACACCTTC
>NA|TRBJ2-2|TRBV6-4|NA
CASSDSDTGELFF
TGTGCCAGCAGTGACTCCGACACCGGGGAGCTGTTTTTT
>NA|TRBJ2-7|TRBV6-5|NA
CASSWGREVDKQYF
TGTGCCAGCAGTTGGGGAAGGGAGGTAGACAAGCAGTACTTC
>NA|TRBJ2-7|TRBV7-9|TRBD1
CASSLRTGPEQYF
TGTGCCAGCAGCTTGCGGACAGGGCCCGAGCAGTACTTC
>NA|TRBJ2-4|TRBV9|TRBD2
CASSVATGAGRGENIQYF
TGTGCCAGCAGCGTAGCTACTGGAGCGGGGAGGGGTGAAAACATTCAGTACTTC
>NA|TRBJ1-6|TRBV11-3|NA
CASSTGNSPLHF
TGTGCCAGCAGCACAGGGAACTCACCCCTCCACTTT
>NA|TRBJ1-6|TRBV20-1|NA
CSASSLNSPLHF
TGCAGTGCTAGTTCGCTGAATTCACCCCTCCACTTT
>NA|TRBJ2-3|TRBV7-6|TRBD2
CASSRRLAGAGTDTQYF
TGTGCCAGCAGCCGAAGACTAGCGGGGGCCGGCACAGATACGCAGTATTTT
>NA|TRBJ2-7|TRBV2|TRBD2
CASSHLAGGPNEQYF
TGTGCCAGCAGTCACCTAGCGGGGGGGCCGAACGAGCAGTACTTC
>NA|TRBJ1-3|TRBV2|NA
CASIRTGGNTIYF
TGTGCCAGCATCAGGACGGGGGGAAACACCATATATTTT
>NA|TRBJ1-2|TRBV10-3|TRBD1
CAISDSGTVDNGYTF
TGTGCCATCAGTGACTCTGGGACAGTCGATAATGGCTACACCTTC
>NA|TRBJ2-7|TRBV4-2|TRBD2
CASSHRTSGGYEQYF
TGTGCCAGCAGCCATAGGACTAGCGGGGGCTACGAGCAGTACTTC
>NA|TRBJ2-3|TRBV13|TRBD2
CASSLARASGGKYTQYF
TGTGCCAGCAGCTTAGCTCGGGCTAGCGGGGGGAAGTATACGCAGTATTTT
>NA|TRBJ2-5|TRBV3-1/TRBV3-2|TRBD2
CASSHSWRAGGRWETQYF
TGTGCCAGCAGCCACTCATGGCGCGCGGGGGGGCGGTGGGAGACCCAGTACTTC
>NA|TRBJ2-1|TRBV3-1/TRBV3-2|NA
CASSFRSYNEQFF
TGTGCCAGCAGCTTCCGGTCCTACAATGAGCAGTTCTTC
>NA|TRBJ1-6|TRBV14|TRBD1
CASSQITLDGGQGDSPLHF
TGTGCCAGCAGCCAGATAACCTTGGACGGGGGACAGGGAGATTCACCCCTCCACTTT
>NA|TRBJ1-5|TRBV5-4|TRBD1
CASSLGTGLNQPQHF
TGTGCCAGCAGCTTGGGGACAGGGCTCAATCAGCCCCAGCATTTT
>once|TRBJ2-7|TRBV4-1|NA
CASSQDRGAYEQYF
TGCGCCAGCAGCCAAGATAGAGGGGCCTACGAGCAGTACTTC
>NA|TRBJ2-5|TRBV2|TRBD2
CASSPGLKETQYF
TGTGCCAGCAGTCCGGGACTAAAAGAGACCCAGTACTTC
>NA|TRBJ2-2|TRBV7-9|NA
CASSPYTGELFF
TGTGCCAGCAGTCCATACACCGGGGAGCTGTTTTTT
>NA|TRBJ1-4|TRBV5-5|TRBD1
CASSPRTGINRMNEKLFF
TGTGCCAGCAGCCCGAGGACAGGGATCAACCGAATGAATGAAAAACTGTTTTTT
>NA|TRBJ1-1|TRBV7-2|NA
CASSLGRSGPAEAFF
TGTGCCAGCAGCTTAGGGAGATCGGGACCGGCTGAAGCTTTCTTT
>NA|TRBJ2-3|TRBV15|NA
CATSRGYPRGTSTDTQYF
TGTGCCACCAGCAGAGGATATCCCCGGGGGACTAGCACAGATACGCAGTATTTT
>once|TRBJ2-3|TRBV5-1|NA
CASSLVGSTDTQYF
TGCGCCAGCAGCTTGGTGGGAAGCACAGATACGCAGTATTTT
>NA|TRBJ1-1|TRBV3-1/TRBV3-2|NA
CASSQGDKNTEAFF
TGTGCCAGCAGCCAAGGAGACAAGAACACTGAAGCTTTCTTT
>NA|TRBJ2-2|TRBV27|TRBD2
CASSSIAGGQNTGELFF
TGTGCCAGCAGCTCTATAGCGGGGGGACAGAACACCGGGGAGCTGTTTTTT
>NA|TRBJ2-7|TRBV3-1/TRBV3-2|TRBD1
CASSFQGGRIYEQYF
TGTGCCAGCAGCTTTCAAGGGGGCAGAATCTACGAGCAGTACTTC
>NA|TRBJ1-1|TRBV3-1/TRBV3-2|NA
CASSQRRGGENTEAFF
TGTGCCAGCAGCCAACGTAGGGGAGGGGAAAACACTGAAGCTTTCTTT
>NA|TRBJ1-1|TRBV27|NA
CASSLFGTLNTEAFF
TGTGCCAGCAGTTTATTCGGGACACTGAACACTGAAGCTTTCTTT
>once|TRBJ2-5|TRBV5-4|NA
CASSPPQGSETQYF
TGTGCCAGCAGCCCACCCCAGGGCTCAGAGACCCAGTACTTC
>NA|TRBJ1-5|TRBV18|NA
CASSPVSSYNNQPQHF
TGTGCCAGCTCACCAGTTTCTTCGTATAATAATCAGCCCCAGCATTTT
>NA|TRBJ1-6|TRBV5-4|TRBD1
CASRPGTDSPLHF
TGTGCCAGCAGACCCGGGACAGATTCACCCCTCCACTTT
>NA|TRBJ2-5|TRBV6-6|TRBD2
CASSQGTSRETQYF
TGTGCCAGCAGTCAGGGGACTAGCCGGGAGACCCAGTACTTC
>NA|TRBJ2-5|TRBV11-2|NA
CASSLGAGTLETQYF
TGTGCCAGCAGCTTAGGGGCAGGGACTTTGGAGACCCAGTACTTC
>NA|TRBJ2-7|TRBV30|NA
CAWSVTSAGEQYF
TGTGCCTGGAGTGTAACCTCCGCGGGTGAGCAGTACTTC
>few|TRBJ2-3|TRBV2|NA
CASSEIEDTQYF
TGTGCCAGCAGCGAGATAGAAGATACGCAGTATTTT
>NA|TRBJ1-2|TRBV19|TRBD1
CASSPGTGGHYGYTF
TGTGCCAGTAGTCCGGGGACAGGGGGACACTATGGCTACACCTTC
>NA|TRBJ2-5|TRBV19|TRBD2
CASSMARGGMETQYF
TGTGCCAGTAGTATGGCGCGGGGGGGCATGGAGACCCAGTACTTC
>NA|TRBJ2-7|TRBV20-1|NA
CSGMAAYEQYF
TGCAGTGGTATGGCGGCCTACGAGCAGTACTTC
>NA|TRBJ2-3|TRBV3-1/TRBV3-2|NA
CASSPPGGPDTQYF
TGTGCCAGCAGCCCCCCAGGGGGGCCAGATACGCAGTATTTT
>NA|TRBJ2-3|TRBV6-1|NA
CASSEFGTPGADTQYF
TGTGCCAGCAGTGAATTTGGGACACCCGGGGCAGATACGCAGTATTTT
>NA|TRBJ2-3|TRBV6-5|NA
CASSHRPALADTQYF
TGTGCCAGCAGTCATCGGCCGGCGCTGGCAGATACGCAGTATTTT
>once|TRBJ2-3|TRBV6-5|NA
CASSYLTGWNTQYF
TGTGCCAGCAGTTACCTTACAGGATGGAATACGCAGTATTTT
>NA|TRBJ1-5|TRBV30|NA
CAWRVSDIFSNQPQHF
TGTGCCTGGAGAGTGTCCGATATCTTTAGCAATCAGCCCCAGCATTTT
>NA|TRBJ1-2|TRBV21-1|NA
CASSEQDPSGYTF
TGTGCCAGCAGCGAACAGGACCCTAGTGGCTACACCTTC
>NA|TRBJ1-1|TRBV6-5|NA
CASSLRDTEAFF
TGTGCCAGCAGCCTAAGGGACACTGAAGCTTTCTTT
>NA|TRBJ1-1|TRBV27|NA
CASSSTGNEAFF
TGTGCCAGCAGTTCGACAGGTAATGAAGCTTTCTTT